The T cell receptor (beta chain) under discussion was sequenced for a study of siplizumab effects on memory and regulatory T cells. Germline CDR1 SGHKS, CDR2 YYEKEE (reference sequence). V lost 4 bases and J 6 bases, leaving 9 bases between the germline ends. The CDR3 runs 12 residues. Profiled with immunoSEQ multiplex PCR; TCRdb holds only in-frame clones, not every one. The data show tens of thousands of clones, with approximately 88% seen just once and around 0.25% held by the top ten. The V and J genes are TRBV5-5 and TRBJ2-3; D is ambiguous. Material: naive CD4+ T cells sorted from blood. The sequence derives from a human donor in good health. The CDR3 DNA is TGTGCCAGCAGCGACTCGTGGGATACGCAGTATTTT. Amino acid sequence: CASSDSWDTQYF.